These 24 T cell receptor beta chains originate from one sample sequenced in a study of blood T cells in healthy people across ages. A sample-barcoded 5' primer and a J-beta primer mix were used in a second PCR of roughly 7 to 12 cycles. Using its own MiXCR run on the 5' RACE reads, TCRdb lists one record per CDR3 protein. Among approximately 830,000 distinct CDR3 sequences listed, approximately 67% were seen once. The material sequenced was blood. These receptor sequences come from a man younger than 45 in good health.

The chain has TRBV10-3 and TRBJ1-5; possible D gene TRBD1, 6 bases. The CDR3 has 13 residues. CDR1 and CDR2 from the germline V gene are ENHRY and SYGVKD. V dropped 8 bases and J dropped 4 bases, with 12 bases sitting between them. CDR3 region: CAIAAGENQPQHF. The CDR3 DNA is TGTGCCATCGCCGCAGGGGAAAATCAGCCCCAGCATTTT.

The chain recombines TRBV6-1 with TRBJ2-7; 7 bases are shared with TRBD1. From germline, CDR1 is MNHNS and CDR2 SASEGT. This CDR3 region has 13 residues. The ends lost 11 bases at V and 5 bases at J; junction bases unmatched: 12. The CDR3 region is CAVRQGSRDEQYF. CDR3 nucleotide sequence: TGTGCCGTACGACAGGGAAGTCGAGACGAGCAGTACTTC.

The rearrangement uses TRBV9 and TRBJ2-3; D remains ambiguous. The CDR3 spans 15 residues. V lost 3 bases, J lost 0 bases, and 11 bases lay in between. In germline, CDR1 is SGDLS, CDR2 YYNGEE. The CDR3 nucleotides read TGTGCCAGCAGCGCGGACCCCGACAGCACAGATACGCAGTATTTT. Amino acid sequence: CASSADPDSTDTQYF. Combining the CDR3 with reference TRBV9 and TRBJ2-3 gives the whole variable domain DSGVTQTPKHLITATGQRVTLRCSPRSGDLSVYWYQQSLDQGLQFLIQYYNGEERAKGNILERFSAQQFPDLHSELNLSSLELGDSALYFCASSADPDSTDTQYFGPGTRLTVL.

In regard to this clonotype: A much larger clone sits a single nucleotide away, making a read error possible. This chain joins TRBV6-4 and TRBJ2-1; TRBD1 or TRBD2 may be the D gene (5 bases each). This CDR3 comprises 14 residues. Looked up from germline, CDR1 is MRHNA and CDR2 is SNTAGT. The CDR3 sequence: CASSESGTYSEQFF. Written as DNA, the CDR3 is TGTGCCAGCAGTGAATCTGGGACCTACAGTGAGCAGTTCTTC.

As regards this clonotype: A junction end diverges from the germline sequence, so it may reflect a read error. CDR3 sequence (DNA): TGTGCCAGCAGGGAAGCAGGGAACACTGAAGCTTTCTTT. Amino acids: CASREAGNTEAFF. The J gene is TRBJ1-1, the V gene TRBV6-1; no firm D call. The germline V gene encodes CDR1 MNHNS and CDR2 SASEGT. CDR3 length: 13 residues.

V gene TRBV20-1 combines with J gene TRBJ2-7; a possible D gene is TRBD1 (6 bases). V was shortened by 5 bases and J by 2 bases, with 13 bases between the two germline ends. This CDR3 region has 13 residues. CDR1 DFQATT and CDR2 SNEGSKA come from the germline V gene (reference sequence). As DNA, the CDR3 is TGCAGTGCTCCCGACAGGCGAACCTACGAGCAGTACTTC. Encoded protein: CSAPDRRTYEQYF.

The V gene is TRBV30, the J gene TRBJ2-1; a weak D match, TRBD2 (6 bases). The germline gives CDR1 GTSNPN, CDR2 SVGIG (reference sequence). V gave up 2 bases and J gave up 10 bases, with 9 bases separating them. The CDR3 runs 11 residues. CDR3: CAWSQRGEQFF. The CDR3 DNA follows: TGTGCCTGGAGTCAACGGGGGGAGCAGTTCTTC.

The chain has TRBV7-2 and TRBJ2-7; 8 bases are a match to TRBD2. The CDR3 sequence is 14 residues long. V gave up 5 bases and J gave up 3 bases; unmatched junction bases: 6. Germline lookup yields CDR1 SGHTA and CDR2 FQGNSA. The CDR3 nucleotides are TGTGCCAGCAGCCTTAGCGGGGACTACTACGAGCAGTACTTC. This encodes CASSLSGDYYEQYF.

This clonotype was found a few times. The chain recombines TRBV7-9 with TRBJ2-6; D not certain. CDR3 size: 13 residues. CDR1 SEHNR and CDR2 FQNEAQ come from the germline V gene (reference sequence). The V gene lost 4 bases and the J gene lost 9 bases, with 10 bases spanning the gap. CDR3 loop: CASSYGPHNVLTF. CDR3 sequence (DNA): TGTGCCAGCAGCTACGGACCCCACAACGTCCTGACTTTC.

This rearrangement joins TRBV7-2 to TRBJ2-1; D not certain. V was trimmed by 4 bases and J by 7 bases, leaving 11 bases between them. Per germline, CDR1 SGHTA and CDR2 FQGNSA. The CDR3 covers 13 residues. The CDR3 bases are TGTGCCAGCAGCTCCAAGTTGGGAAATGAGCAGTTCTTC. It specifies CASSSKLGNEQFF.

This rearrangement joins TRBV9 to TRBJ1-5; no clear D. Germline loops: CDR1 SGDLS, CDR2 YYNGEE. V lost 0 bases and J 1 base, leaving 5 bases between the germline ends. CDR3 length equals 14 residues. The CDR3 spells CASSVDQSNQPQHF. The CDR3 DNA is TGTGCCAGCAGCGTAGACCAGAGCAATCAGCCCCAGCATTTT.

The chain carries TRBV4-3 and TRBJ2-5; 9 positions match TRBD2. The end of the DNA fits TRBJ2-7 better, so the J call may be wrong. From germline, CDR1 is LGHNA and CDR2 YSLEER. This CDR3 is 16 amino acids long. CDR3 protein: CASSQVWLAGIYEQYF. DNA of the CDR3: TGCGCCAGCAGCCAAGTCTGGCTAGCGGGGATCTACGAGCAGTACTTC.

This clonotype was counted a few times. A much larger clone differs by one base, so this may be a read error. As DNA, the CDR3 is TGCAGTGCTACCCTAGCGGGCCCTTTGCAGTCCTACAATGAGCAGTACTTC. This sequence encodes CSATLAGPLQSYNEQYF. V and J are TRBV20-1 and TRBJ2-1, with TRBD2 matching 8 bases. The end of the DNA is better explained by TRBJ2-7, so the J call may be wrong. This CDR3 has 17 amino acids. Germline lookup yields CDR1 DFQATT and CDR2 SNEGSKA (reference sequence).

The CDR3 DNA reads as TGCGCCAGCAGCCAAGATTGGCAGGGCTATGAGCAGTTCTTC. Protein sequence: CASSQDWQGYEQFF. V usage is TRBV4-3 and J usage is TRBJ2-1, with D maybe TRBD1 (5 bases). CDR3 length equals 14 residues. The germline V gene has CDR1 LGHNA and CDR2 YSLEER. The V end was cut by 0 bases, the J end by 8 bases, with 11 bases between.

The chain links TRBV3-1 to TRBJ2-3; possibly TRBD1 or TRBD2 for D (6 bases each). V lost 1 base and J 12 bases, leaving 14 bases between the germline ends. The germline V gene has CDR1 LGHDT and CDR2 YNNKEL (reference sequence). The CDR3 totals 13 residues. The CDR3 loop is CASSQGTRGPQYF. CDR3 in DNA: TGTGCCAGCAGCCAAGGAACTCGGGGGCCCCAGTATTTT.

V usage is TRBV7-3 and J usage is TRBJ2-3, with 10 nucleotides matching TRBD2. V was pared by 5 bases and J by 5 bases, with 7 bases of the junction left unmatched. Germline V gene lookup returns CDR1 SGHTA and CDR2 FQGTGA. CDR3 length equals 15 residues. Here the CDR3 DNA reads TGTGCCAGCAGCCTTACTAGCGGGGCCTTAGATACGCAGTATTTT. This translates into CASSLTSGALDTQYF.

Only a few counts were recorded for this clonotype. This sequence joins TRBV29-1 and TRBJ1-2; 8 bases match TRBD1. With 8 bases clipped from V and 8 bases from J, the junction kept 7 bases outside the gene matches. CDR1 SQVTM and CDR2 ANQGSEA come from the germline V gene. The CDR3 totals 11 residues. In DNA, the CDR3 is TGCAGCCTGGGACAGGTTTCGGGCTACACCTTC. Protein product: CSLGQVSGYTF.

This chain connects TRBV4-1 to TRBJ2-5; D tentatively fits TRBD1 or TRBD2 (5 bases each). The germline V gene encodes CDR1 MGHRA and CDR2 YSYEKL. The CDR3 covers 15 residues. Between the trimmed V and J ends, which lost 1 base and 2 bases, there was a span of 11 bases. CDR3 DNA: TGCGCCAGCAGCCAAGTCCATTGGGGGCAAGAGACCCAGTACTTC. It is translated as CASSQVHWGQETQYF.

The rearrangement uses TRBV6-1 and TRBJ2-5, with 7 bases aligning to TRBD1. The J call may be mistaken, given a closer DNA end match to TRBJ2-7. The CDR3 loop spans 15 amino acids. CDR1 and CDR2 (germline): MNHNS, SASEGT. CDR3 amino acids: CASRAGTVPYYEQYF. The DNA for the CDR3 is TGTGCCAGCAGAGCCGGGACAGTCCCTTACTACGAGCAGTACTTC.

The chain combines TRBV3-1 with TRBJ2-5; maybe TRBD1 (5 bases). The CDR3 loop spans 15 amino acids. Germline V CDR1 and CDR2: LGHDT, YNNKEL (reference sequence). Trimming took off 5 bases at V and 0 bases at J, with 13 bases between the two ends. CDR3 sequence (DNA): TGTGCCAGCAGCTCGCCGACAGCATACCAAGAGACCCAGTACTTC. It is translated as CASSSPTAYQETQYF.

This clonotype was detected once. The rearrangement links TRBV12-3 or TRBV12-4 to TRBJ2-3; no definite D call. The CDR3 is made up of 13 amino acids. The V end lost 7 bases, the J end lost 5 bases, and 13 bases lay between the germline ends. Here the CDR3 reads CASIVTRGDTQYF. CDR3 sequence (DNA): TGTGCCAGCATTGTGACCCGCGGAGATACGCAGTATTTT.

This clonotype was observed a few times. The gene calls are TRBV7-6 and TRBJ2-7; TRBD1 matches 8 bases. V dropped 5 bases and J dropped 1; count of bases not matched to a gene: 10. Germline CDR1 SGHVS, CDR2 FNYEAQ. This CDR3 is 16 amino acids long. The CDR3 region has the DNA TGTGCCAGCAGCACCGGACAGGGACCGGGATCCTACGAGCAGTACTTC. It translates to CASSTGQGPGSYEQYF.

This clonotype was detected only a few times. This chain's CDR3 is CSVEGAMYGYTF. The CDR3, as DNA: TGCAGCGTTGAAGGCGCTATGTATGGCTACACCTTC. The rearrangement joins TRBV29-1 to TRBJ1-2; D gene uncertain. This CDR3 is built from 12 residues. In germline, CDR1 is SQVTM, CDR2 ANQGSEA. V shed 1 base and J shed 5 bases, with 8 bases lying between them.

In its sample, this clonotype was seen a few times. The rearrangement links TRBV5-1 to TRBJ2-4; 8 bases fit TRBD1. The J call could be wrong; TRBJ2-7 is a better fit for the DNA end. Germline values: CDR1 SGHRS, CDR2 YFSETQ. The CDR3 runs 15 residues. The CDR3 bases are TGCGCCAGCAGCCCGTGGACAGGGAGCCTTGGCGAGCAGTACTTC. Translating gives CASSPWTGSLGEQYF.